Listed below are T cell receptor beta chains from one sample, sequenced in a study of neurological immune-mediated disorders. Via MiXCR, TCRdb re-called the 5' RACE reads, giving one row per CDR3 protein. The sample carries under 90,000 distinct CDR3 sequences, under 4.5% recorded once. Sequenced sample: PBMCs. Receptor source: a woman between 50 and 59 years old with multiple sclerosis. The conserved cysteine and the conserved F or W are not part of the CDR3 here.

v_call cdr3_aa
TRBV7-7 ASSLGARETQY
TRBV12-3/TRBV12-4 ASSLMADRLETQY
TRBV28 VSSLPGLSGNTIY
TRBV12-3/TRBV12-4 ASSSSNTQY
TRBV6-2/TRBV6-3 ASSELAGHLYNEQF
TRBV18 ASSRGTYSYNSPLH
TRBV7-2 ASSPKNIQY
TRBV6-2/TRBV6-3 ASSYSTGATSDGDTQY
TRBV5-1 ASSPHQQSEQF
TRBV7-2 ASSPVPGLAGGLQETQY
TRBV7-9 ASSLTTDGRSPLH
TRBV7-9 ASSLGQGRWNEQF
TRBV20-1 SATQGGGNNEQF
TRBV27 ASSPWESSGANVLT
TRBV12-3/TRBV12-4 ASRRGPNQPQH
TRBV6-6 ASSPGANYGYT
TRBV12-3/TRBV12-4 ASSQGISTDTQY
TRBV12-3/TRBV12-4 ASSLGGPNTGELF
TRBV5-5 ASSFMKTAEAF
TRBV15 ATATGSWRAF
TRBV5-1 ASSLARQENDGELF
TRBV3-1 ASSQGSNTDTQY